The following is a TCR beta chain sequence with its context. This clonotype was picked up a small number of times. Its target antigen remains unknown. Base qualities are not provided; no much larger clone lies one nucleotide away. These data belong to a study of T cells after yellow fever vaccination (dated by TCRdb to between 2017 and 2020). A note on the overall study: The SMART-Seq v4 Ultra Low Input RNA kit was used to prepare libraries from fractions with low cell numbers. Bulk TCR alpha and beta repertoires were sequenced longitudinally to track T-cell clones before and after primary and booster YFV17D yellow fever vaccination. The cohort comprised two healthy male donors, one aged 18 to 30 and one aged 30 to 39 years. Blood was collected at multiple timepoints before and after primary and secondary immunization, and bulk PBMC replicates and cell subsets were isolated.

TCR cDNA was synthesized by 5'RACE template switching, through which a universal primer site and unique molecular identifiers were introduced. Priming of cDNA synthesis was performed from both the TCR alpha and TCR beta constant segments. Libraries were amplified in two PCR steps, with sample barcodes and sequencing adapters added in the second step. Sequencing of libraries was performed on Illumina HiSeq 2500 (2x100 bp) or NovaSeq (2x150 bp). Under the source paper's analysis protocol: Demultiplexing of reads and collapsing into UMI consensus sequences were performed with MIGEC, and V(D)J alignment was carried out with MiXCR. Vaccine-responding clonotypes were defined with edgeR using replicate PBMC samples, requiring FDR below 0.01 and a log2 fold change above 5 up to day 15. Bulk clonotypes were assigned CD4 or CD8 identity according to which sequenced CD4 or CD8 repertoire held them at higher abundance. TCRdb took the public reads, trimmed them with fastp at Q25, ran MiXCR for clone calling and kept in-frame beta chains. Rows are combined by CDR3 protein, so each entry shows the most common genes and DNA. None of the V and J calls come from the authors' own analysis; TCRdb made them. The sample data list some 600,000 distinct CDR3 sequences, and 9% to 15% of these were observed just once. Around 14% of the sample rests with the top ten.

This specimen's treatment or condition label, per the study, means: live attenuated yellow fever vaccine strain. At each blood-draw timepoint, two biological replicates of bulk PBMCs were collected. A standard Ficoll-Paque protocol was used to isolate PBMCs from peripheral blood. TriZol was used to extract RNA from bulk PBMCs, from CD4 and CD8 fractions, and from dextramer-positive and dextramer-negative fractions. V was cut back by 0 bases and J by 4 bases, leaving a gap of 8 bases between them. CDR1 and CDR2, per the germline V gene, are SGDLS and YYNGEE. Measured from the cysteine to the phenylalanine, the CDR3 is 14 residues long. The DNA shown is the 42-base CDR3, in frame from base 1. General study outcomes and caveats: Compared with the primary T-cell response, the secondary T-cell response was weaker but faster, peaking on day 5 rather than day 15. A small fraction of clonotypes appeared in both the CD4 and CD8 compartments, likely as a result of convergent recombination. The study included only a couple of donors, which limits how far the findings can be generalized. After the booster, most clones that had expanded after primary vaccination were detected again (around 97% of CD4 and around nine tenths of CD8), suggesting broad maintenance of memory. Because abundant contaminating clonotypes from the bulk population could be contained in FACS-sorted repertoires, computational filtering was required.

Specimen: PBMCs, collected on the day of the yellow fever booster vaccination. This sequence originates from a man aged 30 to 39 who received the YFV17D yellow fever vaccine. The receptor chain draws on TRBV9 and TRBJ2-1; TRBD2 is possibly the D segment (5 matching bases). The CDR3 is CASSVVEGYNEQFF. The DNA is as follows: TGTGCCAGCAGCGTAGTTGAGGGATACAATGAGCAGTTCTTC.